The sequence of this T cell receptor beta chain was determined in a study of shared clonotypes between healthy human individuals. Per the study methods: Because ImmunoSEQ provided only junction sequences with no quality scores, the filtering differed. The data were produced by immunoSEQ multiplex PCR, yet TCRdb's version contains in-frame clones alone and is incomplete. Clonal size and the V and J genes are those of that table, whereas D and trimming came from the DNA. Among roughly 2.5 million clones listed, more than 80% were seen once. In germline, CDR1 is LNHDA, CDR2 SQIVND (reference sequence). The junction had 11 bases not matched to a gene; V was cut back by 5 bases and J by 6 bases. The CDR3 length is 16 residues. Details on this clone: The antigen remains undetermined.

General observations from the study: When naive CD4 clonotypes were compared across a handful of donors, about 5% were shared.

Negatively enriched CD4+ T cells were divided by CD45RA into naive and memory. The receptor was derived from a man aged 18 to 30 in good health. The material sequenced was naive CD4+ T cells sorted from blood. Described subset: CD45RA+ positively selected. The chain uses TRBV19 and TRBJ1-5, with TRBD1 matching over 9 bases. The CDR3 sequence: CASSREGQGIGQPQHF. The CDR3 DNA reads TGTGCCAGTAGTCGGGAGGGACAGGGTATAGGTCAGCCCCAGCATTTT. The entire variable domain, with the rest obtained from reference TRBV19 and TRBJ1-5, is as follows: DGGITQSPKYLFRKEGQNVTLSCEQNLNHDAMYWYRQDPGQGLRLIYYSQIVNDFQKGDIAEGYSVSREKKESFPLTVTSAQKNPTAFYLCASSREGQGIGQPQHFGDGTRLSIL.